The entry that follows covers one T cell receptor beta chain sequence. Its antigen has not been determined. One base away there is no much larger clone; base qualities are not given. This record comes from a study of blood T cell repertoires in COVID-19 (dated by TCRdb to 2018 to 2020). As for the study more broadly: The collaborator samples originated in the United States, Italy and Spain and spanned the acute and convalescent phases of COVID-19. Sample metadata almost always included a de-identified subject ID, COVID-19 status, age in years and sex. The material from the prospective study consisted of cDNA or gDNA derived from T cells, B-cell-depleted T cells, or PBMCs. The samples were drawn from two sources: the first 160 participants of the ongoing ImmuneRACE study, and 1,000 to 1,500 subjects contributed by 6 global collaborators. The repertoires were released in a freely available public database intended as a resource for research on the immune response to SARS-CoV-2. Where available, HLA class I and class II types were taken from metadata supplied by the sample provider and were not determined by assay-based typing. Subjects who had been exposed to COVID-19, were actively infected with it, or had recovered from it provided the deeply sampled blood TCRbeta repertoires that made up the dataset.

The full study reports these points: The quantity of clinical and demographic metadata differed by source and by participant and was supplied without curation.

The junction carries 14 bases between V and J, which are trimmed by 0 bases and 6 bases respectively. As encoded in the germline V gene (reference sequence), CDR1 is MNHEY while CDR2 is SMNVEV. Counted from cysteine to phenylalanine, this CDR3 has 15 amino acids. The entry retains the CDR3 DNA only, 45 bases that are in frame from base 1. TCRbeta CDR3 regions were amplified from genomic DNA by means of the immunoSEQ Assay, a bias-controlled multiplex PCR. The paper's data handling went like this. Nucleated cell counts per sample were estimated from amplification of reference gene primers within the assay. Sequence reads were collapsed and filtered to measure the absolute abundance of every unique TCRbeta CDR3 rearrangement. For each sample, productive Simpson clonality was calculated by taking the square root of Simpson's diversity index across productive rearrangements. Here the immuneACCESS table is served through TCRdb, limited to in-frame sequences with V and J called. Missing clones are a known gap in these copies; in checked studies unresolved V genes cover under half, and the rest lacks a known reason. That table supplies the V and J calls and clone size; D and trimming were determined from the DNA. This sample has approximately 38,000 clones in its table, and approximately 94% of those were observed once. The ten most abundant clones make up 4.1% of the sample.

Whole blood was collected in K2EDTA tubes by collaborating institutions according to the institutions' own protocols. Collaborator samples were shipped for TCRbeta analysis as frozen whole blood, isolated PBMCs, or DNA extracted from either sample type. The chain is made from TRBV27 and TRBJ1-2; no confident D gene assignment can be made. The sequenced sample was peripheral blood. This TCR derives from a human donor with active COVID-19. The donor label of this sample is uncertain. The CDR3 corresponds to CASSLSSPWRDGYTF. The DNA is as follows: TGTGCCAGCAGTTTATCGTCCCCGTGGAGAGATGGCTACACCTTC.